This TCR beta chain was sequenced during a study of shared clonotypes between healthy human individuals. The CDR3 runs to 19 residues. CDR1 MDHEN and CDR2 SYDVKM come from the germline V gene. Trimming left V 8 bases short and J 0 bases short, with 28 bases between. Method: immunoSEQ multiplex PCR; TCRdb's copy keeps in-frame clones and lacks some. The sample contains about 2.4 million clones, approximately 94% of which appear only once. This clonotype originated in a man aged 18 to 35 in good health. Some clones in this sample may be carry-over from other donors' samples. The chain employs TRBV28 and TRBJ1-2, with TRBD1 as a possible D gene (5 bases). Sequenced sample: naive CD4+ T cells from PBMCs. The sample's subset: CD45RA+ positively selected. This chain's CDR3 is CASWSAATAGWGANYGYTF. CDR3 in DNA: TGTGCCAGCTGGAGCGCTGCGACAGCGGGGTGGGGGGCTAACTATGGCTACACCTTC.